These T cell receptor beta chains were read from a single sample in a study of blood T cells in healthy people across ages. TCRdb recomputed calls from the 5' RACE reads with MiXCR, one row per CDR3 protein. This sample carries about 1.7 million distinct CDR3 sequences, approximately 28% of them seen once, and the ten largest clones take roughly 8%. The sample consisted of blood. Receptors originate from a woman in her 30s in good health. Both conserved end residues are part of each CDR3. Each record gives: J gene, clone size, V gene, D gene, CDR3 DNA, CDR3 protein. The D gene is left open where the match is weak. The listing skips clone size in some rows; elsewhere it reads once, few, many or a size class.

j_gene: TRBJ2-2
abundance: -
v_gene: TRBV4-2
d_gene: -
CDR3nt: TGTGCCAGCAGCCAACCTACCACCGGGGAGCTGTTTTTT
CDR3aa: CASSQPTTGELFF

j_gene: TRBJ2-7
abundance: few
v_gene: TRBV28
d_gene: TRBD2
CDR3nt: TGTGCCGTAGCGGGTGCACGCTACGAGCAGTACTTC
CDR3aa: CAVAGARYEQYF

j_gene: TRBJ2-7
abundance: many
v_gene: TRBV6-5
d_gene: -
CDR3nt: TGTGCCAGCACCATGGACAGGTATGGCGGGAACGAGCAGTACTTC
CDR3aa: CASTMDRYGGNEQYF

j_gene: TRBJ2-1
abundance: -
v_gene: TRBV20-1
d_gene: TRBD2
CDR3nt: TGCAGTGCCAGACGAGCGGGAGAGTACAATGAGCAGTTCTTC
CDR3aa: CSARRAGEYNEQFF

j_gene: TRBJ2-7
abundance: few
v_gene: TRBV5-1
d_gene: -
CDR3nt: TGCGCGAACTCCCAAAGGGGGTCTCTGGACGAGCAGTACTTC
CDR3aa: CANSQRGSLDEQYF

j_gene: TRBJ2-7
abundance: -
v_gene: TRBV11-2
d_gene: TRBD1
CDR3nt: TGTGCCAGCAGCTTACAGGACAGGAGGAGGTACTTC
CDR3aa: CASSLQDRRRYF

j_gene: TRBJ2-5
abundance: many
v_gene: TRBV7-2
d_gene: -
CDR3nt: TGTGCCAGCAGCTTAGGGTGGCGCGAGACCCAGTACTTC
CDR3aa: CASSLGWRETQYF

j_gene: TRBJ1-2
abundance: few
v_gene: TRBV29-1
d_gene: -
CDR3nt: TGCAGCGTGGGGGACAAGTCTAACTATGGCTACACCTTC
CDR3aa: CSVGDKSNYGYTF

j_gene: TRBJ2-5
abundance: few
v_gene: TRBV20-1
d_gene: -
CDR3nt: TGCAGTGCTAGACCAGGAAGCGGAGAAGTGACCCAGTACTTC
CDR3aa: CSARPGSGEVTQYF

j_gene: TRBJ2-5
abundance: few
v_gene: TRBV2
d_gene: -
CDR3nt: TGTGCCAGCAGTCCATGGGGTGAGCAGTACTTC
CDR3aa: CASSPWGEQYF

j_gene: TRBJ1-2
abundance: -
v_gene: TRBV29-1
d_gene: -
CDR3nt: TGCAGCGTTGGTGGGTCCGGGTATGGCTACACCTTC
CDR3aa: CSVGGSGYGYTF

j_gene: TRBJ1-6
abundance: -
v_gene: TRBV6-5
d_gene: -
CDR3nt: TGTGCCAGCAGTTACTCGCGACCTTTCAATTCACCCCTCCACTTT
CDR3aa: CASSYSRPFNSPLHF

j_gene: TRBJ2-1
abundance: few
v_gene: TRBV10-3
d_gene: TRBD1
CDR3nt: TGTGCCATCAAACCGGGACAGGGGGGCGATGAGCAGTTCTTC
CDR3aa: CAIKPGQGGDEQFF

j_gene: TRBJ2-5
abundance: few
v_gene: TRBV3-1
d_gene: -
CDR3nt: TGTGCCAGCAGCCAAGATCTGGGAATCCGGACCCAGTACTTC
CDR3aa: CASSQDLGIRTQYF

j_gene: TRBJ2-1
abundance: many
v_gene: TRBV10-3
d_gene: TRBD2
CDR3nt: TGTGCCACCCAGTCAGGACTAGCGGGGCCAAAACAGTTCTTC
CDR3aa: CATQSGLAGPKQFF

j_gene: TRBJ2-1
abundance: -
v_gene: TRBV30
d_gene: TRBD2
CDR3nt: TGTGCCTGGACCCTAGCGGGAGCGTTAGGTGAGCAGTTCTTC
CDR3aa: CAWTLAGALGEQFF

j_gene: TRBJ2-3
abundance: -
v_gene: TRBV7-2
d_gene: TRBD2
CDR3nt: TGTGCCAGCAGCCAAGGCGGGGGGCGTAGTACAGATACGCAGTATTTT
CDR3aa: CASSQGGGRSTDTQYF

j_gene: TRBJ1-2
abundance: few
v_gene: TRBV27
d_gene: -
CDR3nt: TGTGCCAGCGGTCTCCTATCAGGGGTTTCCTATGGCTACACCTTC
CDR3aa: CASGLLSGVSYGYTF

j_gene: TRBJ2-5
abundance: -
v_gene: TRBV9
d_gene: TRBD1
CDR3nt: TGTGCCAGCAGCGCCCCGTCCGGGACAGGGGGCCGCAATGAGCAGTACTTC
CDR3aa: CASSAPSGTGGRNEQYF

j_gene: TRBJ2-3
abundance: -
v_gene: TRBV6-6
d_gene: -
CDR3nt: TGTGCCAGCTGGAAAAGCGGTTCTCAAGATACGCAGTATTTT
CDR3aa: CASWKSGSQDTQYF

j_gene: TRBJ2-7
abundance: -
v_gene: TRBV12-3/TRBV12-4
d_gene: -
CDR3nt: TGTGCCAGCAGACTTGCGGACTCCCTCTACGAGCAGTACTTC
CDR3aa: CASRLADSLYEQYF

j_gene: TRBJ2-5
abundance: -
v_gene: TRBV28
d_gene: -
CDR3nt: TGTGTCAGCAGCAGCAGGGAGACCCAGTACTTC
CDR3aa: CVSSSRETQYF

j_gene: TRBJ2-4
abundance: -
v_gene: TRBV12-3/TRBV12-4
d_gene: -
CDR3nt: TGTGCCAGCAGCCCCTTCCAGGGGCTTGAAGGTCGGGAGCAGTACTTC
CDR3aa: CASSPFQGLEGREQYF

j_gene: TRBJ2-7
abundance: -
v_gene: TRBV7-2
d_gene: TRBD2
CDR3nt: TGTGCCAGCAGCTTAGTCTCTAGCGGGTTCTCCTACGAGCAGTACTTC
CDR3aa: CASSLVSSGFSYEQYF

j_gene: TRBJ1-6
abundance: -
v_gene: TRBV7-9
d_gene: -
CDR3nt: TGTGCCAGCAGCTTAGAGTCTTTTGGTCAACCCCTCCACTTT
CDR3aa: CASSLESFGQPLHF

j_gene: TRBJ1-2
abundance: few
v_gene: TRBV13
d_gene: -
CDR3nt: TGTGCCAGCAGCTTAGGCGGACCGAGGAGCTACACCTTC
CDR3aa: CASSLGGPRSYTF

j_gene: TRBJ1-6
abundance: -
v_gene: TRBV20-1
d_gene: TRBD1
CDR3nt: TGCAGTGCTAGGGGGACAGGGACCTATAATTCACCCCTCCACTTT
CDR3aa: CSARGTGTYNSPLHF

j_gene: TRBJ2-3
abundance: few
v_gene: TRBV16
d_gene: -
CDR3nt: TGTGCCAGCAGCGCGGGCTTTAGCACAGATACGCAGTATTTT
CDR3aa: CASSAGFSTDTQYF

j_gene: TRBJ2-2
abundance: -
v_gene: TRBV12-3/TRBV12-4
d_gene: -
CDR3nt: TGTGCCAGCCGAATCCGTCGCGGGGAGCTGTTTTTT
CDR3aa: CASRIRRGELFF

j_gene: TRBJ1-2
abundance: few
v_gene: TRBV20-1
d_gene: -
CDR3nt: TGCAGTGCTAGAGACGGCAGAAACAATGGCTACACCTTC
CDR3aa: CSARDGRNNGYTF

j_gene: TRBJ1-1
abundance: -
v_gene: TRBV7-9
d_gene: -
CDR3nt: TGTGCCAGCAGCTTGCAGAAGTGGAACACTGAAGCTTTCTTT
CDR3aa: CASSLQKWNTEAFF

j_gene: TRBJ1-5
abundance: -
v_gene: TRBV6-6
d_gene: -
CDR3nt: TGTGCCAGCAGTGGTGGGGGGAGGGGGTATCAGCCCCAGCATTTT
CDR3aa: CASSGGGRGYQPQHF

j_gene: TRBJ2-5
abundance: few
v_gene: TRBV28
d_gene: TRBD1
CDR3nt: TGTGCCAGCAGGCGCGACAGGGGGCGGGGAGAGACCCAGTACTTC
CDR3aa: CASRRDRGRGETQYF

j_gene: TRBJ2-4
abundance: few
v_gene: TRBV20-1
d_gene: -
CDR3nt: TGCAGTGCGAGCCCACAGGGACCCTACAATGAGCAGTACTTC
CDR3aa: CSASPQGPYNEQYF

j_gene: TRBJ1-1
abundance: once
v_gene: TRBV5-1
d_gene: TRBD1
CDR3nt: TGCGCCAGCAGCCTTAGAGGACAGGGGACAACTGAAGCTTTCTTT
CDR3aa: CASSLRGQGTTEAFF

j_gene: TRBJ2-1
abundance: few
v_gene: TRBV7-2
d_gene: -
CDR3nt: TGTGCCAGCAGCTTATACGGGAGTCACAATGAGCAGTTCTTC
CDR3aa: CASSLYGSHNEQFF

j_gene: TRBJ1-2
abundance: many
v_gene: TRBV6-5
d_gene: TRBD1
CDR3nt: TGTGCCAGCACCCAGGGGGCTAACTATGGCTACACCTTC
CDR3aa: CASTQGANYGYTF

j_gene: TRBJ1-1
abundance: few
v_gene: TRBV12-3/TRBV12-4
d_gene: -
CDR3nt: TGTGCCAGCAGTTTCTTAGGGGACGCTTTCTTT
CDR3aa: CASSFLGDAFF

j_gene: TRBJ2-7
abundance: few
v_gene: TRBV20-1
d_gene: TRBD2
CDR3nt: TGCAGTGCTAGAGAACTAGCGGGAGCTATCGAGCAGTACTTC
CDR3aa: CSARELAGAIEQYF

j_gene: TRBJ2-3
abundance: -
v_gene: TRBV5-1
d_gene: TRBD2
CDR3nt: TGCGCCAGCAGCCTTAGCGGGCGGAATACGCAGTATTTT
CDR3aa: CASSLSGRNTQYF

j_gene: TRBJ2-1
abundance: few
v_gene: TRBV14
d_gene: TRBD2
CDR3nt: TGTGCCAGCAGCCCCACCGGACTAGCGGGATACAATGAGCAGTTCTTC
CDR3aa: CASSPTGLAGYNEQFF

j_gene: TRBJ2-3
abundance: few
v_gene: TRBV24-1
d_gene: -
CDR3nt: TGTGCCACCAGTGAAAAAACGGGAGATACGCAGTATTTT
CDR3aa: CATSEKTGDTQYF

j_gene: TRBJ2-4
abundance: -
v_gene: TRBV7-2
d_gene: -
CDR3nt: TGTGCCAGCAGCTCCTCCCCACCTCAAAACATTCAGTACTTC
CDR3aa: CASSSSPPQNIQYF

j_gene: TRBJ1-4
abundance: -
v_gene: TRBV28
d_gene: -
CDR3nt: TGTGCCAGCAACGGCGGCGTCTTTAATGAAAAACTGTTTTTT
CDR3aa: CASNGGVFNEKLFF

j_gene: TRBJ2-1
abundance: -
v_gene: TRBV5-1
d_gene: TRBD2
CDR3nt: TGCGCCAGCAGCATTGACCGACTAGCGGGGAGGAATGAGCAGTTCTTC
CDR3aa: CASSIDRLAGRNEQFF

j_gene: TRBJ2-7
abundance: -
v_gene: TRBV28
d_gene: TRBD1
CDR3nt: TGTGCCAGCCGGGGGACAGGGCAAATTTACGAGCAGTACTTC
CDR3aa: CASRGTGQIYEQYF

j_gene: TRBJ2-7
abundance: many
v_gene: TRBV6-2/TRBV6-3
d_gene: -
CDR3nt: TGTGCCAGCAGTCGGGGCATTCCTCCCTACGAGCAGTACTTC
CDR3aa: CASSRGIPPYEQYF

j_gene: TRBJ2-1
abundance: -
v_gene: TRBV5-8
d_gene: -
CDR3nt: TGTGCCAGCATCAACCGGTTGGGGAGGCGAGAGCAGTTCTTC
CDR3aa: CASINRLGRREQFF

j_gene: TRBJ2-5
abundance: many
v_gene: TRBV10-3
d_gene: -
CDR3nt: TGTGCCATCACCGAGGGTTTCCAAGAGACCCAGTACTTC
CDR3aa: CAITEGFQETQYF

j_gene: TRBJ2-3
abundance: -
v_gene: TRBV20-1
d_gene: TRBD2
CDR3nt: TGCAGTGCTAGAGATCGGACTAGCGGAGTGGGCCGCACAGATACGCAGTATTTT
CDR3aa: CSARDRTSGVGRTDTQYF

j_gene: TRBJ1-5
abundance: few
v_gene: TRBV28
d_gene: -
CDR3nt: TGTGCCAGCAGTTTACGGCAGAATAGCAATCAGCCCCAGCATTTT
CDR3aa: CASSLRQNSNQPQHF

j_gene: TRBJ1-5
abundance: -
v_gene: TRBV6-6
d_gene: TRBD1
CDR3nt: TGTGCCAGCAGAAGCACAGGGGATCAGCCCCAGCATTTT
CDR3aa: CASRSTGDQPQHF

j_gene: TRBJ2-1
abundance: few
v_gene: TRBV29-1
d_gene: -
CDR3nt: TGCAGCGCGGTTCACCCGAGCAGGACCAGGAGTGAGTTCTTC
CDR3aa: CSAVHPSRTRSEFF

j_gene: TRBJ2-5
abundance: many
v_gene: TRBV5-1
d_gene: TRBD2
CDR3nt: TGTGCCAGCCGTCTAGCGGGGGGCCAAGAGACCCAGTACTTC
CDR3aa: CASRLAGGQETQYF